The rows below give T cell receptor beta chains drawn from one sample of a study of Graves' ophthalmopathy and Graves' hyperthyroidism. MiXCR, applied by TCRdb to the multiplex PCR reads, yields one record per CDR3 protein. The sample records 150,000 or so distinct CDR3 sequences, less than 45% being singletons. The sequencing sample was made of peripheral blood. All receptors derive from a woman in her thirties or forties with Graves' ophthalmopathy. The CDR3 runs from the conserved cysteine through the conserved F or W. The order of the fields is J gene, V gene, D gene, clone size, CDR3 DNA, CDR3 protein. D genes are given only for firm matches. The size entry is marked missing in some rows and otherwise reads once, few, many or a size class.

TRBJ2-5 | TRBV7-2 | NA | NA | TGTGCCAGCAGCTTATATGGATGGGTCGGGGAGACCCAGTACTTC | CASSLYGWVGETQYF
TRBJ1-1 | TRBV19 | NA | many | TGTGCCAGTAGTATAAGTCGTCAAGCTGAAGCTTTCTTT | CASSISRQAEAFF
TRBJ1-1 | TRBV5-1 | NA | many | TGCGCCAGCAGCTTGGGGCAGACCAAGCCCGAAGCTTTCTTT | CASSLGQTKPEAFF
TRBJ1-2 | TRBV28 | TRBD1 | NA | TGTGCCAGCAGTCCTCCGGGACAGGCTGGCTACACCTTC | CASSPPGQAGYTF
TRBJ2-5 | TRBV6-5 | NA | NA | TGTGCCAGCAGTTACTCGATAGACTATCGAGAGACCCAGTACTTC | CASSYSIDYRETQYF
TRBJ1-2 | TRBV28 | NA | NA | TGTGCCAGCAGTGAAGCCCCCCTACTGTACACTAACTATGGCTACACCTTC | CASSEAPLLYTNYGYTF
TRBJ1-2 | TRBV6-5 | NA | NA | TGTGCCAGCAGTTTCCGACGGACGTCTAACTATGGCTACACCTTC | CASSFRRTSNYGYTF
TRBJ1-5 | TRBV2 | TRBD1 | NA | TGTGCCAGCAGTTCGACAGGGGGTGTCAATCAGCCCCAGCATTTT | CASSSTGGVNQPQHF
TRBJ2-5 | TRBV12-5 | TRBD2 | NA | TGTGCTAGTGGTTTGGACGAGCGGGGGACCCAGTACTTC | CASGLDERGTQYF
TRBJ1-1 | TRBV6-5 | NA | many | TGTGCCAGCAGTTACTGGGACGGCCTGAACACTGAAGCTTTCTTT | CASSYWDGLNTEAFF
TRBJ2-5 | TRBV28 | TRBD2 | few | TGTGCCAGCAGTCCTCTGATGGCGGGAGGTGGCCAAGAGACCCAGTACTTC | CASSPLMAGGGQETQYF
TRBJ2-7 | TRBV15 | NA | NA | TGTGCCACCAGCATGGGACCAGCCCTCGAGCAGTACTTC | CATSMGPALEQYF
TRBJ1-2 | TRBV7-2 | NA | NA | TGTGCCAGCAGCTTAGGGGAGACCTATGGCTACACCTTC | CASSLGETYGYTF
TRBJ1-2 | TRBV19 | TRBD1 | many | TGTGCCAGTAGTTTCGAGGGACAGGCGAACTATGGCTACACCTTC | CASSFEGQANYGYTF
TRBJ2-7 | TRBV12-5 | NA | NA | TGTGCTAGTGGTTTGACACGTCCCTACGAGCAGTACTTC | CASGLTRPYEQYF
TRBJ1-2 | TRBV6-1 | NA | few | TGTGCCAGCAGTGGACAGCTTAACTATGGCTACACCTTC | CASSGQLNYGYTF
TRBJ1-2 | TRBV28 | TRBD1 | many | TGTGCCAGCAGTGGCTGGACAGGGAACGGTGGCTACACCTTC | CASSGWTGNGGYTF
TRBJ2-2 | TRBV18 | TRBD1 | many | TGTGCCAGCTCACCTGGGACAGGCATGGTCACCGGGGAGCTGTTTTTT | CASSPGTGMVTGELFF
TRBJ1-1 | TRBV27 | NA | many | TGTGCCAGCAGTTTGACAGTGCCCCCGAACACTGAAGCTTTCTTT | CASSLTVPPNTEAFF
TRBJ1-5 | TRBV6-5 | NA | NA | TGTGCCAGCAGTTACTCTGCCGGGTTAGGTCAGCCCCAGCATTTT | CASSYSAGLGQPQHF
TRBJ1-2 | TRBV30 | TRBD1 | many | TGTGCCTGGGACACAACAGGGGCCGGCTATGGCTACACCTTC | CAWDTTGAGYGYTF
TRBJ2-7 | TRBV28 | NA | many | TGTGCCAGCAGTTTTAGGGGGGGGTTACCCTACGAGCAGTACTTC | CASSFRGGLPYEQYF
TRBJ1-1 | TRBV6-5 | TRBD1 | NA | TGTGCCAGCATTAGACAGGGGTCATTCGGGAACACTGAAGCTTTCTTT | CASIRQGSFGNTEAFF
TRBJ2-2 | TRBV2 | TRBD2 | many | TGTGCCAGCGGCCAAACCAGCGGGGCCGGGGAGCTGTTTTTT | CASGQTSGAGELFF
TRBJ2-5 | TRBV6-1 | NA | NA | TGTGCCAGCAGCCAGGCCTTGCAAGAGACCCAGTACTTC | CASSQALQETQYF
TRBJ2-6 | TRBV7-2 | NA | many | TGTGCCAGCAGCTTAGCCCCGCCAGGGGCTGGGGCCAACGTCCTGACTTTC | CASSLAPPGAGANVLTF
TRBJ2-5 | TRBV24-1 | NA | NA | TGTGCCACCAGTGATTATTCACCACGTGCGGCAGGGTATCAAGAGACCCAGTACTTC | CATSDYSPRAAGYQETQYF
TRBJ1-1 | TRBV7-2 | NA | many | TGTGCCAGCAGGGTTCCCCAAGCTTTCTTT | CASRVPQAFF
TRBJ2-7 | TRBV14 | TRBD2 | many | TGTGCCAGCAGCCAAGAAATGTCGGGAGGGCGAGCAATCTACGAGCAGTACTTC | CASSQEMSGGRAIYEQYF
TRBJ1-2 | TRBV19 | NA | many | TGTGCCACTAAAACAGACCAGTCGGACTATGGCTACACCTTC | CATKTDQSDYGYTF
TRBJ1-6 | TRBV28 | NA | NA | TGTGCCAGCAGTGTACCTCTTAATTCACCCCTCCACTTT | CASSVPLNSPLHF
TRBJ2-2 | TRBV6-5 | NA | many | TGTGCCAGCAGTAACAGGGAGACCGGGGAGCTGTTTTTT | CASSNRETGELFF
TRBJ2-7 | TRBV12-3/TRBV12-4 | NA | NA | TGTGCCAGCAGTTTGTCGGACCGACCCAAGCAGTACTTC | CASSLSDRPKQYF
TRBJ2-5 | TRBV12-3/TRBV12-4 | NA | few | TGTGCCAGCAGTTTTAGACAGTACCAAGAGACCCAGTACTTC | CASSFRQYQETQYF
TRBJ2-4 | TRBV24-1 | NA | many | TGTGCCACCAGTGATTACAAAAACATTCAGTACTTC | CATSDYKNIQYF
TRBJ2-3 | TRBV12-3/TRBV12-4 | NA | NA | TGTGCCAGCAGTTTAGGCAGCACAGATACGCAGTATTTT | CASSLGSTDTQYF
TRBJ2-5 | TRBV7-8 | TRBD1 | NA | TGTGCCAGCAGCTTAGGGAGGGGGACAGGGGAGACCCAGTACTTC | CASSLGRGTGETQYF
TRBJ1-2 | TRBV4-1 | NA | many | TGCGCCAGCAGCCACCCCACCGGGACGATCGATGGCTACACCTTC | CASSHPTGTIDGYTF
TRBJ2-7 | TRBV7-6 | NA | many | TGTGCCAGCAGCCCAAATCCGGGACTCCAGTTTTTAAAGCAGTACTTC | CASSPNPGLQFLKQYF
TRBJ1-2 | TRBV5-4 | NA | NA | TGTGCCAGCAGCGCCGGGCGGGCAGCCTATGGCTACACCTTC | CASSAGRAAYGYTF
TRBJ1-1 | TRBV19 | NA | NA | TGTGCCAGTAGTATAGGACAGAGGAACACTGAAGCTTTCTTT | CASSIGQRNTEAFF
TRBJ2-7 | TRBV7-2 | TRBD2 | many | TGTGCCAGCAGCACACGGGAGGCGGGAGAGCAGTACTTC | CASSTREAGEQYF
TRBJ2-2 | TRBV12-3/TRBV12-4 | NA | many | TGTGCCAGCACCCTGCGGCCTAACACCGGGGAGCTGTTTTTT | CASTLRPNTGELFF
TRBJ1-2 | TRBV29-1 | NA | many | TGCAGCGTTGAGGACAGCCATGGGGGCTACACCTTC | CSVEDSHGGYTF
TRBJ2-7 | TRBV24-1 | TRBD1 | NA | TGTGCCACCAGTGACACCGGGACAGGGTCCGAGCAGTACTTC | CATSDTGTGSEQYF
TRBJ2-7 | TRBV7-2 | TRBD1 | many | TGTGCCAGCAGCCCCAGTGGGGGACAGGGGGATTACGAGCAGTACTTC | CASSPSGGQGDYEQYF
TRBJ1-1 | TRBV20-1 | NA | many | TGCAGTGCCAGCGATAGGAACACTGAAGCTTTCTTT | CSASDRNTEAFF
TRBJ2-7 | TRBV28 | NA | NA | TGTGCCAGCAGTTTATGGGACTCCTACGAGCAGTACTTC | CASSLWDSYEQYF
TRBJ1-1 | TRBV6-1 | NA | many | TGTGCCAGCAGTGGCAGGGGACTGAACACTGAAGCTTTCTTT | CASSGRGLNTEAFF
TRBJ1-2 | TRBV10-3 | TRBD1 | NA | TGTGCCATCTACGAGGGACAGCATGGCTACACCTTC | CAIYEGQHGYTF
TRBJ1-2 | TRBV7-8 | NA | many | TGTGCCAGCAGCTTAGAACCGGATGGCTACACCTTC | CASSLEPDGYTF
TRBJ2-1 | TRBV7-2 | NA | many | TGTGCCAGCAGCTTTGGGGGGCTGGGGGTCTACAATGAGCAGTTCTTC | CASSFGGLGVYNEQFF
TRBJ1-1 | TRBV3-1 | TRBD1 | many | TGTGCCAGCAGCCTGAACAGGGGGCGGAAAAAAGCTTTCTTT | CASSLNRGRKKAFF
TRBJ2-7 | TRBV20-1 | NA | many | TGCAGTGCTAGTGAGGGATCCTACGAGCAGTACTTC | CSASEGSYEQYF
TRBJ1-6 | TRBV6-2/TRBV6-3 | NA | many | TGTGCCAGCAGCGTTTGGGCAGGCTCCTATAATTCACCCCTCCACTTT | CASSVWAGSYNSPLHF